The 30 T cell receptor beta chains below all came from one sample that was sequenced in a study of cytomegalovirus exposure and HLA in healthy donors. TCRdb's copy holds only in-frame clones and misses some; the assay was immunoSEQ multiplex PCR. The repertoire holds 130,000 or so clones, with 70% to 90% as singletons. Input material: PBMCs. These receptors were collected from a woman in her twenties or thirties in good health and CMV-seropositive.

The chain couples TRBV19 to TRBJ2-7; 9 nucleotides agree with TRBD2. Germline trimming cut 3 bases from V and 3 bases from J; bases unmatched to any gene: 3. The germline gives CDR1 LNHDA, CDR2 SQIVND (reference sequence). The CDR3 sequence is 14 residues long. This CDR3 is CASSIGGRGYEQYF. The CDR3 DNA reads TGTGCCAGTAGTATTGGCGGGAGGGGCTACGAGCAGTACTTC.

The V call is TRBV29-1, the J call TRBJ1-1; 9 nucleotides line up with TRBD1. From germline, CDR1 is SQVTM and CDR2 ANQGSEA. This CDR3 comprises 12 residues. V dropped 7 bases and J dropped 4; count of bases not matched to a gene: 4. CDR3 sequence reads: CSAGTGFTEAFF. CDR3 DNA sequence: TGCAGCGCCGGGACAGGGTTCACTGAAGCTTTCTTT.

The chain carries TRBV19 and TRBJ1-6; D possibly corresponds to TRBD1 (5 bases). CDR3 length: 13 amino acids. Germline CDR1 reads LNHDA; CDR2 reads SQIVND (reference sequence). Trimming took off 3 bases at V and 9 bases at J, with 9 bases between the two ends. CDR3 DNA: TGTGCCAGTAGTATCGCCGGGGGTTCACCCCTCCACTTT. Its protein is CASSIAGGSPLHF.

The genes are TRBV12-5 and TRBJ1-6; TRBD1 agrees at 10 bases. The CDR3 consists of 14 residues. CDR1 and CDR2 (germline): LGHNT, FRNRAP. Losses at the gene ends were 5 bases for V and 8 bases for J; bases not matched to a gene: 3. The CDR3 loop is CASGKGQGYSPLHF. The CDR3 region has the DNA TGTGCTAGTGGTAAGGGACAGGGGTATTCACCCCTCCACTTT.

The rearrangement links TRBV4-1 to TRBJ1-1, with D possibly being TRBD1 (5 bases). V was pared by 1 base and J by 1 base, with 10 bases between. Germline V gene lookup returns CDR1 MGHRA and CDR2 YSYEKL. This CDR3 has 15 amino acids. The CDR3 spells CASSQGAGWNTEAFF. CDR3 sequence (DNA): TGCGCCAGCAGCCAAGGGGCAGGGTGGAACACTGAAGCTTTCTTT.

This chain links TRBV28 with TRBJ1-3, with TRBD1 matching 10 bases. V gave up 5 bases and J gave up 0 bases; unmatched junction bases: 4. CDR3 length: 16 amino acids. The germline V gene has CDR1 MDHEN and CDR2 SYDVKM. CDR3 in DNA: TGTGCCAGCAGTCCCGGGACAGGGGCCTCTGGAAACACCATATATTTT. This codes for CASSPGTGASGNTIYF. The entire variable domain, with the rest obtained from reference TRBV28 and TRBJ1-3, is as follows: DVKVTQSSRYLVKRTGEKVFLECVQDMDHENMFWYRQDPGLGLRLIYFSYDVKMKEKGDIPEGYSVSREKKERFSLILESASTNQTSMYLCASSPGTGASGNTIYFGEGSWLTVV.

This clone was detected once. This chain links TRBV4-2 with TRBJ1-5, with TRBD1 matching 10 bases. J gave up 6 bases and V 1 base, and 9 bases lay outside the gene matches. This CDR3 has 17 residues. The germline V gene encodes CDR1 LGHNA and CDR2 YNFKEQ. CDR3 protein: CASSQGTGGGSGQPQHF. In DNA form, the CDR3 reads TGTGCCAGCAGCCAAGGGACAGGGGGTGGGTCGGGTCAGCCCCAGCATTTT.

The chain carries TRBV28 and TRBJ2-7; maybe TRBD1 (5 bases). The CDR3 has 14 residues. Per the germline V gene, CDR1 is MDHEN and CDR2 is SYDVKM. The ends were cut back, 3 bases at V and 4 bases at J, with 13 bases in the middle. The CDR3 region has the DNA TGTGCCAGCAGTTTGGGCAGTGGGGCATACGAGCAGTACTTC. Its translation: CASSLGSGAYEQYF.

The CDR3 sequence: CASSGTSRIQETQYF. In DNA, the CDR3 is TGTGCCAGCAGCGGGACTTCTCGCATCCAAGAGACCCAGTACTTC. The rearrangement joins TRBV28 to TRBJ2-5, with a tentative D call TRBD2 (6 bases). With 6 bases removed from V and 1 base from J, the gap between germline ends came to 15 bases. The CDR3 sequence is 15 residues long. Per the germline V gene, CDR1 is MDHEN and CDR2 is SYDVKM.

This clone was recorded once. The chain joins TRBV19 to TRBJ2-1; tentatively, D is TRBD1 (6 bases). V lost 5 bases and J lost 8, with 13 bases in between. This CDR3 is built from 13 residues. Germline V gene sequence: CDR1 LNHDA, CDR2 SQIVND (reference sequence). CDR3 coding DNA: TGTGCCAGTAGTCGTCAACCAGGGGATGAGCAGTTCTTC. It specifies CASSRQPGDEQFF.

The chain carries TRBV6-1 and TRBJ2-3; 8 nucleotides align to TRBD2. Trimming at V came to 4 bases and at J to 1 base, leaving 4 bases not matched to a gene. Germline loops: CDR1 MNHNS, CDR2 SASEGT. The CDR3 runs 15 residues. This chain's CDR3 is CASSVPAGGTDTQYF. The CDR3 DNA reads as TGTGCCAGCAGTGTTCCAGCGGGGGGCACAGATACGCAGTATTTT.

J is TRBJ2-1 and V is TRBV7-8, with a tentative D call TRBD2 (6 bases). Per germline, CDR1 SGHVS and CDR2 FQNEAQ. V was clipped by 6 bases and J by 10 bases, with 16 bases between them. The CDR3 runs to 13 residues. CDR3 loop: CASRHRTAGEQFF. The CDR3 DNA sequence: TGTGCCAGCAGACATAGGACGGCGGGGGAGCAGTTCTTC.

CDR3 in DNA: TGTGCCAGCAGCTTAGAGCCGGTTCGCGTGAACACTGAAGCTTTCTTT. It encodes CASSLEPVRVNTEAFF. The rearrangement links TRBV11-2 to TRBJ1-1; D unclear. The CDR3 contains 16 residues. The germline V gene has CDR1 SGHAT and CDR2 FQNNGV. V lost 0 bases and J lost 0, with 11 bases in between.

The CDR3 DNA is TGTGCCAGCAGGACACTTACCTGGGACAGGAGCTCCTACGAGCAGTACTTC. It specifies CASRTLTWDRSSYEQYF. This chain links TRBV28 with TRBJ2-7, with 8 bases that match TRBD1. V lost 6 bases to trimming and J lost 0 bases; unmatched junction nucleotides: 13. CDR3 size: 17 residues. Germline V lookup: CDR1 MDHEN, CDR2 SYDVKM.

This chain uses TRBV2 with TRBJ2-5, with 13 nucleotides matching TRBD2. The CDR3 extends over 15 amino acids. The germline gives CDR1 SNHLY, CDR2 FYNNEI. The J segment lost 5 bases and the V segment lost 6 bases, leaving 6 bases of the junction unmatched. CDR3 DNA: TGTGCCAGCAGACCCTGGGGACTAGCGGGGGAGACCCAGTACTTC. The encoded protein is CASRPWGLAGETQYF.

CDR3 coding DNA: TGTGCCAGCAGTATCCCCGGGACAGGGAACACTGAAGCTTTCTTT. Translated: CASSIPGTGNTEAFF. This rearrangement joins TRBV6-6 to TRBJ1-1, with TRBD1 matching 8 bases. The CDR3 has 15 residues. Germline values: CDR1 MNHNY, CDR2 SVGAGI (reference sequence). V lost 5 bases, J lost 1 base, and 6 bases stayed unmatched.

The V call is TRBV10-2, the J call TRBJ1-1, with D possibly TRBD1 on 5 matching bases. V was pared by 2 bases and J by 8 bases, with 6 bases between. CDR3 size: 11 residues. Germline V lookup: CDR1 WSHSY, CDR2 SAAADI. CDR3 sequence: CASSETGEAFF. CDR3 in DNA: TGCGCCAGCAGTGAGACAGGAGAAGCTTTCTTT.

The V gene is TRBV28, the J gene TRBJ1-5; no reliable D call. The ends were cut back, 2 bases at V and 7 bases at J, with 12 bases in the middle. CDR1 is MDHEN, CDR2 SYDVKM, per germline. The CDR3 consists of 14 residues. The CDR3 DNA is TGTGCCAGCAGTTTAATGTGGGGAGGGCAGCCCCAGCATTTT. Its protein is CASSLMWGGQPQHF.

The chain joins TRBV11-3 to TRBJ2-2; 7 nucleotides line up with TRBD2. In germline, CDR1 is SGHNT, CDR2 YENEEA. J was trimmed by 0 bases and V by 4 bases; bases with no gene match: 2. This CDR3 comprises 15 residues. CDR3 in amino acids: CASSSAGANTGELFF. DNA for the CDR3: TGTGCCAGCAGCTCCGCGGGGGCGAACACCGGGGAGCTGTTTTTT.

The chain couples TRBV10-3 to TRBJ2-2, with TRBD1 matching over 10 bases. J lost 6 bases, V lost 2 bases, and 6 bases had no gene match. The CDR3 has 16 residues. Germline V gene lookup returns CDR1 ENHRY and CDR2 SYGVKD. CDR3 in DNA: TGTGCCATCAGTGAGGCACCGGGACAGGGGTCCGGGGAGCTGTTTTTT. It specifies CAISEAPGQGSGELFF.

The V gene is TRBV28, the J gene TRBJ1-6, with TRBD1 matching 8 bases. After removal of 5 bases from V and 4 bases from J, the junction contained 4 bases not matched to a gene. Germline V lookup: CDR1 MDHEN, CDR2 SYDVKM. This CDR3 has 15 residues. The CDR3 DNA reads TGTGCCAGCAGTGAACGGACAGGGTATAATTCACCCCTCCACTTT. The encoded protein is CASSERTGYNSPLHF.

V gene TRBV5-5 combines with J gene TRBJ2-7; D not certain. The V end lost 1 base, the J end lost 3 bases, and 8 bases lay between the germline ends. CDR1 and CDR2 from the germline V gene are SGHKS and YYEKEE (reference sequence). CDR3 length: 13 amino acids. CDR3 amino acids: CASSLHQIYEQYF. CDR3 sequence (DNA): TGTGCCAGCAGCTTGCACCAGATCTACGAGCAGTACTTC.

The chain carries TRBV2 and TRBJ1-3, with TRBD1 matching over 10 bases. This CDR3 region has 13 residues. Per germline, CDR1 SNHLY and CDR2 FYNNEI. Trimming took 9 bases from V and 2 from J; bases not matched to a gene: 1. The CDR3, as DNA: TGTGCCAGGGACAGGGGGACTGGAAACACCATATATTTT. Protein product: CARDRGTGNTIYF.

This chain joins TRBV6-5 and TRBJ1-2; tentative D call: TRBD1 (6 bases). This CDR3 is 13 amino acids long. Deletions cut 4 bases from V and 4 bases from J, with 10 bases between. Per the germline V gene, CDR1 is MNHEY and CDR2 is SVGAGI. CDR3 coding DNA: TGTGCCAGCAGTTCTGACAGGTTCTATGGCTACACCTTC. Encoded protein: CASSSDRFYGYTF.

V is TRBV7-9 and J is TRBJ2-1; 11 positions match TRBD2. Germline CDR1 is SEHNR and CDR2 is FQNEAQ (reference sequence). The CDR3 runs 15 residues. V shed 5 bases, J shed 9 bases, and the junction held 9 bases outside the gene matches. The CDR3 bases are TGTGCCAGCAGCCTTAGCGGGAGGGGGGTAGGTGAGCAGTTCTTC. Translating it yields CASSLSGRGVGEQFF.

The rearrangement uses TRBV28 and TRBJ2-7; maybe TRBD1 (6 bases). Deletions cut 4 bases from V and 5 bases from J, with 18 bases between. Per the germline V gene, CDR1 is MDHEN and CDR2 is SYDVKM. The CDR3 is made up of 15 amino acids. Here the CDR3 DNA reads TGTGCCAGCAGTTCACCTTGGGGGCCTGTCCACGAGCAGTACTTC. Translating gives CASSSPWGPVHEQYF.

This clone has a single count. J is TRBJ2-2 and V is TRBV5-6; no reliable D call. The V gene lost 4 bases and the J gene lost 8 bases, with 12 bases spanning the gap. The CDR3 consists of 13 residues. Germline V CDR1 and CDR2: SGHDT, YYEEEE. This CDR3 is CASSRLLSGELFF. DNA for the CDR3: TGTGCCAGCAGCAGACTCCTCTCTGGGGAGCTGTTTTTT.

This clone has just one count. DNA for the CDR3: TGTGCCGGAAGGACTAGCGGGGGCACAGATACGCAGTATTTT. Residues: CAGRTSGGTDTQYF. The V gene is TRBV2, the J gene TRBJ2-3, with TRBD2 identical over 12 bases. The CDR3 spans 14 residues. Per germline, CDR1 SNHLY and CDR2 FYNNEI. The V and J ends lost 11 bases and 1 base, in that order; junction bases with no gene match: 4.

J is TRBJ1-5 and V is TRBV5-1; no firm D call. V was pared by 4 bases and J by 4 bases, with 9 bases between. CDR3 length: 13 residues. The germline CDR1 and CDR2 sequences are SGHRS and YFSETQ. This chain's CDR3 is CASSEGENQPQHF. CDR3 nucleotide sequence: TGCGCCAGCAGCGAGGGAGAGAATCAGCCCCAGCATTTT.

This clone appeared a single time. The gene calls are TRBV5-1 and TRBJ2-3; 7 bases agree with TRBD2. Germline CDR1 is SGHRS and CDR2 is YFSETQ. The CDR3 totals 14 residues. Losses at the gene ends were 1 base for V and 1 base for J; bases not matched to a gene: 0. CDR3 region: CASSLTSGTDTQYF. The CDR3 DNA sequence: TGCGCCAGCAGCTTGACTAGCGGCACAGATACGCAGTATTTT.